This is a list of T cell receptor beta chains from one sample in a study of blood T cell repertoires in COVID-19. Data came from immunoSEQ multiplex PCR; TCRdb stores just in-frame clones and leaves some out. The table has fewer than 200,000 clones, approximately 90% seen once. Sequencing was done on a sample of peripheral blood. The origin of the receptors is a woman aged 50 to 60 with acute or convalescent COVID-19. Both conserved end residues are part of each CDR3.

CDR3 protein: CASSYLAGWDGYTF
V gene: TRBV6-2/TRBV6-3
CDR3 length: 14

CDR3 protein: CASSQREGWGSNQPQHF
V gene: TRBV4-1
CDR3 length: 17

CDR3 protein: CASRVKSGNTIYF
V gene: TRBV12-3/TRBV12-4
CDR3 length: 13

CDR3 protein: CASSRGTGNLHTEAFF
V gene: TRBV14
CDR3 length: 16

CDR3 protein: CAWSVSETQYF
V gene: TRBV30
CDR3 length: 11

CDR3 protein: CASSQEDNEQFF
V gene: TRBV5-5
CDR3 length: 12

CDR3 protein: CASSLDRGSAGELFF
V gene: TRBV7-2
CDR3 length: 15

CDR3 protein: CASSTIGTESYEQYF
V gene: TRBV5-1
CDR3 length: 15

CDR3 protein: CATSERGSKRGSYEQYF
V gene: TRBV24-1
CDR3 length: 17

CDR3 protein: CASSVLAGTAHEQYF
V gene: TRBV9
CDR3 length: 15

CDR3 protein: CASSPPTGTSSYNEQFF
V gene: TRBV11-3
CDR3 length: 17

CDR3 protein: CASSRTGWSNQPQHF
V gene: TRBV6-5
CDR3 length: 15

CDR3 protein: CASSLVGGVNIQYF
V gene: TRBV5-1
CDR3 length: 14

CDR3 protein: CATSRDSVGRDTQYF
V gene: TRBV15
CDR3 length: 15

CDR3 protein: CASSLTYGTGEGYGYTF
V gene: TRBV5-1
CDR3 length: 17

CDR3 protein: CASSAGGPYNEQFF
V gene: TRBV2
CDR3 length: 14

CDR3 protein: CASSSDRNTEAFF
V gene: TRBV6-4
CDR3 length: 13

CDR3 protein: CASSLLGANEQFF
V gene: TRBV7-7
CDR3 length: 13

CDR3 protein: CASSIGFRGGGTEAFF
V gene: TRBV19
CDR3 length: 16

CDR3 protein: CASEGGVIPEKLFF
V gene: TRBV5-8
CDR3 length: 14

CDR3 protein: CASSLGGGGTYEQYF
V gene: TRBV11-3
CDR3 length: 15

CDR3 protein: CASSQGQGAGNTIYF
V gene: TRBV4-1
CDR3 length: 15

CDR3 protein: CASSLLSSYNEQFF
V gene: TRBV4-3
CDR3 length: 14

CDR3 protein: CASSLGPGYQETQYF
V gene: TRBV13
CDR3 length: 15

CDR3 protein: CASSLGEGVSTGELFF
V gene: TRBV5-1
CDR3 length: 16

CDR3 protein: CASSQRGGTGGNTIYF
V gene: TRBV3-1/TRBV3-2
CDR3 length: 16

CDR3 protein: CASSYLGGGNEKLFF
V gene: TRBV6-6
CDR3 length: 15

CDR3 protein: CASSIGAGGPTLGDTQYF
V gene: TRBV19
CDR3 length: 18

CDR3 protein: CAWSRRGRHNYGYTF
V gene: TRBV30
CDR3 length: 15

CDR3 protein: CASSLNRYNEQFF
V gene: TRBV11-3
CDR3 length: 13

CDR3 protein: CASSPRGFFYGYTF
V gene: TRBV28
CDR3 length: 14

CDR3 protein: CASTPSGPRLHGYTF
V gene: TRBV5-5
CDR3 length: 15

CDR3 protein: CASSVAQGGTGYEYGYGYTF
V gene: TRBV9
CDR3 length: 20

CDR3 protein: CASSQEGGRRYGELFF
V gene: TRBV3-1/TRBV3-2
CDR3 length: 16

CDR3 protein: CASNRNTEAFF
V gene: TRBV10-1
CDR3 length: 11

CDR3 protein: CASSLEGGPYEQYF
V gene: TRBV7-9
CDR3 length: 14

CDR3 protein: CASSQAGNTEAFF
V gene: TRBV7-9
CDR3 length: 13

CDR3 protein: CASSIVPRQGVLNEQFF
V gene: TRBV19
CDR3 length: 17

CDR3 protein: CASSLRQGADTQYF
V gene: TRBV7-9
CDR3 length: 14